Included here is one TCR beta chain sequence, with context. This record comes from a study of blood T cell repertoires in COVID-19. Turning to the study itself: COVID-19 samples, acute and convalescent, were from the United States, Italy and Spain. From T cells, B-cell-depleted T cells, or PBMCs came the material, which was cDNA or gDNA.

TCRdb keeps only in-frame clones here, not all; method: immunoSEQ multiplex PCR. The table has under 25,000 clones, about 85% seen once. V lost 5 bases and J lost 5, with 10 bases in between. Germline V gene data show CDR1 as SEHNR and CDR2 as FQNEAQ (reference sequence). This CDR3 spans 14 amino acids. The specimen sequenced was peripheral blood. The rearrangement uses TRBV7-9 and TRBJ1-6; a weak D match, TRBD1 (5 bases). The source is a human donor with active COVID-19. The donor label of this sample is uncertain. In nucleotides, the CDR3 is TGTGCCAGCAGCCCCGGGGGTCATAATTCACCCCTCCACTTT. Translation: CASSPGGHNSPLHF.